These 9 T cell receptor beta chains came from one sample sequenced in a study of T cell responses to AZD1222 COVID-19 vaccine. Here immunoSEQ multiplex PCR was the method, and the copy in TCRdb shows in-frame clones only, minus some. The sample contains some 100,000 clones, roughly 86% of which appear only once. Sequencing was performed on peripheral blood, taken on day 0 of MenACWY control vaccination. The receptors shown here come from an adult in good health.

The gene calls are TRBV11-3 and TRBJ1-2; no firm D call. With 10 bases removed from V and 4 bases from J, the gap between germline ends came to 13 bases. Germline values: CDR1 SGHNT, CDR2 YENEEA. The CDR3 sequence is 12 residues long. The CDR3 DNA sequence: TGTGCCACGAGGAGACGGCCCTATGGCTACACCTTC. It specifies CATRRRPYGYTF.

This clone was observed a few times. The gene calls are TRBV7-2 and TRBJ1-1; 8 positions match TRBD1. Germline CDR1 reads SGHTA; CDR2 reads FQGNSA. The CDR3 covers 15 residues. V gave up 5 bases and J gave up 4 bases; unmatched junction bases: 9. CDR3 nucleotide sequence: TGTGCCAGCAGCCCTGGGACAGGCCGAGCCACTGAAGCTTTCTTT. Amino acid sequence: CASSPGTGRATEAFF.

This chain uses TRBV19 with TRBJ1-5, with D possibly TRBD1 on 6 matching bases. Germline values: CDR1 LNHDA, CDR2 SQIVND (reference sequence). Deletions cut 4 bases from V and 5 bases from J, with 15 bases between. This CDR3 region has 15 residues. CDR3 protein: CASSSEDSSYQPQHF. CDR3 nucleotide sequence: TGTGCCAGTAGTAGCGAGGACAGCAGTTATCAGCCCCAGCATTTT.

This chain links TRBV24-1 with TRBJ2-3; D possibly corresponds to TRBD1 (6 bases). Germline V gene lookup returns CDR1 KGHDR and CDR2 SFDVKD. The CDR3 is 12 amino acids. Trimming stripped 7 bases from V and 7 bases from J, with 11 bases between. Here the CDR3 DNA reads TGTGCCACCAGCCCCCAGGGGAATACGCAGTATTTT. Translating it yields CATSPQGNTQYF.

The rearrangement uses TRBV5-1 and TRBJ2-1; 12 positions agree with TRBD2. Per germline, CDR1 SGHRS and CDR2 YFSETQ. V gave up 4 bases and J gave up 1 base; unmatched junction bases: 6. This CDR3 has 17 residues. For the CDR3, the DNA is TGCGCCAGCAGCCCCGTACTAGCGGGAGGTTCCTACAATGAGCAGTTCTTC. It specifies CASSPVLAGGSYNEQFF. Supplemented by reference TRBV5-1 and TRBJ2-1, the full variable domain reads KAGVTQTPRYLIKTRGQQVTLSCSPISGHRSVSWYQQTPGQGLQFLFEYFSETQRNKGNFPGRFSGRQFSNSRSEMNVSTLELGDSALYLCASSPVLAGGSYNEQFFGPGTRLTVL.

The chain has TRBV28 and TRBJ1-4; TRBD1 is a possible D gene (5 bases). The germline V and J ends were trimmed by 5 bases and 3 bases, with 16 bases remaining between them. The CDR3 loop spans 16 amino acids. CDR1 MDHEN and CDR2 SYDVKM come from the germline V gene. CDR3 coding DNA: TGTGCCAGCAGTCTTTTGGTGGGGCTAGCTAATGAAAAACTGTTTTTT. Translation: CASSLLVGLANEKLFF.

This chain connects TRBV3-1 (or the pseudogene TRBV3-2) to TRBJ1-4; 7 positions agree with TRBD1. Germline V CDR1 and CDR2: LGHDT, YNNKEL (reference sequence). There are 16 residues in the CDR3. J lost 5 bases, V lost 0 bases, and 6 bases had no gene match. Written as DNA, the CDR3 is TGTGCCAGCAGCCAAGATCAGGGGGGATGGAATGAAAAACTGTTTTTT. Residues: CASSQDQGGWNEKLFF.

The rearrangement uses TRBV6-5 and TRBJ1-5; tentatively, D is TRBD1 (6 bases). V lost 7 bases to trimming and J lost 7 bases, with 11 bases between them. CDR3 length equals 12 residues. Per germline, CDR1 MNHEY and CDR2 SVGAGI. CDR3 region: CASNRVSQPQHF. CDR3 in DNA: TGTGCCAGCAACAGGGTAAGCCAGCCCCAGCATTTT.

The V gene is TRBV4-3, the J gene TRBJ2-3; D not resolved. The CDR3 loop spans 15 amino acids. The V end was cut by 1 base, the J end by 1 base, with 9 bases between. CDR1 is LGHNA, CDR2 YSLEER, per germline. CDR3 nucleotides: TGCGCCAGCAGCCAAGCTAGGTGGGGCACAGATACGCAGTATTTT. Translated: CASSQARWGTDTQYF.